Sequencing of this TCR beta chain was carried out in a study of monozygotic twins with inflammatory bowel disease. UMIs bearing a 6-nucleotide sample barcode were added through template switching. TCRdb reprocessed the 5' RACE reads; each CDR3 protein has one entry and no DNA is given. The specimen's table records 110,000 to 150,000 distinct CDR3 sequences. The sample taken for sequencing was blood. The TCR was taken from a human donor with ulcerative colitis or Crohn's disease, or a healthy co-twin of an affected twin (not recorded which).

CDR3 region: CASSPFENEQYF. This chain uses TRBV5-5 with TRBJ2-7. The CDR3 contains 12 residues. The germline gives CDR1 SGHKS, CDR2 YYEKEE (reference sequence).